This is a list of T cell receptor beta chains from one sample in a study of blood T cell repertoires in COVID-19. Libraries were prepared by immunoSEQ multiplex PCR; TCRdb keeps only in-frame clonotypes and omits some of them. The sample gives about 390,000 clones, around 87% of which show up once; about 2.5% is in the top ten. Material for sequencing was peripheral blood. These receptors were obtained from a woman aged 60-75 years with COVID-19, enrolled during active disease. The CDR3 runs from the conserved cysteine through the conserved F or W. D genes are given only for firm matches. The size of a clone is reported for some rows only, either as once, few or many, or as a class for expanded clones.

.	TRBV27	TRBJ2-6	.	TGTGCCAGCAGTTCCGCGCGGGCCGGGGCCAACGTCCTGACTTTC	CASSSARAGANVLTF
.	TRBV3-1/TRBV3-2	TRBJ2-3	.	TGTGCCAGCAGCCAAGGCGCGGGGTTCACAGATACGCAGTATTTT	CASSQGAGFTDTQYF
.	TRBV10-3	TRBJ1-2	TRBD1	TGTGCCATCCTTCCCGGGACAGGGGATGGCTACACCTTC	CAILPGTGDGYTF
.	TRBV5-1	TRBJ2-1	TRBD2	TGCGCCAGCAGCTTGGCGACTAGCGGTAACAATGAGCAGTTCTTC	CASSLATSGNNEQFF
.	TRBV18	TRBJ1-5	.	TGTGCCAGCTCACCCTCGCCGGGAGTTACGGGCAATCAGCCCCAGCATTTT	CASSPSPGVTGNQPQHF
few	TRBV19	TRBJ1-1	TRBD1	TGTGCCAGTAGTCCCCACAGGGGCACTGAAGCTTTCTTT	CASSPHRGTEAFF
.	TRBV5-1	TRBJ1-3	.	TGCGCCAGCAGCTTACAGGGAAACACCATATATTTT	CASSLQGNTIYF
.	TRBV12-5	TRBJ2-1	TRBD1	TGTGCTAGTGGTTTGGTGGGGGACAGGGTTACCTACAATGAGCAGTTCTTC	CASGLVGDRVTYNEQFF
.	TRBV20-1	TRBJ2-3	TRBD2	TGCAGTGCTAGTTCAGCGGGGGGGATCACAGATACGCAGTATTTT	CSASSAGGITDTQYF
.	TRBV7-9	TRBJ1-2	TRBD1	TGTGCCAGCAGCTCCGCAGGGGGCAATGGCTACACCTTC	CASSSAGGNGYTF
.	TRBV5-1	TRBJ2-7	TRBD1	TGCGCCAGCAGTCAACAGGGGGCCTACGAGCAGTACTTC	CASSQQGAYEQYF
.	TRBV9	TRBJ1-5	TRBD1	TGTGCCAGCAGCGTAGGGCAGGGGGTAAATCAGCCCCAGCATTTT	CASSVGQGVNQPQHF
.	TRBV27	TRBJ1-2	TRBD1	TGTGCCAGCAGTTTATCGGCAGGGGGTGCCTATGGCTACACCTTC	CASSLSAGGAYGYTF
.	TRBV18	TRBJ1-1	.	TGTGCCAGCTCACCGACGGGTACGGTGAACACTGAAGCTTTCTTT	CASSPTGTVNTEAFF
.	TRBV24-1	TRBJ1-2	TRBD1	TGTGCCACCAGTGATCCGGGACAGGGGGAAGGTCGCTACACCTTC	CATSDPGQGEGRYTF
.	TRBV19	TRBJ1-2	TRBD1	TGTGCCGGAAGAAAAGGGACAGGGGGATCCACTGGCTACACCTTC	CAGRKGTGGSTGYTF
.	TRBV19	TRBJ2-7	TRBD2	TGTGCCAGTAGTATAAGGGCGACTAGCGGGCGGAGCTCCTACGAGCAGTACTTC	CASSIRATSGRSSYEQYF
.	TRBV5-1	TRBJ2-1	TRBD2	TGCGCCAGCAGCCCAACGGGACTAGCGGGGGGGAATGAGCAGTTCTTC	CASSPTGLAGGNEQFF
.	TRBV27	TRBJ2-1	TRBD2	TGTGCCAGCAGTTCCCAGGGTAGCGGGGGGTCCTACAATGAGCAGTTCTTC	CASSSQGSGGSYNEQFF
.	TRBV10-3	TRBJ1-2	TRBD1	TGTGCCATCAGGACATCGAGGACAGGGGTCGAGGGCTACACCTTC	CAIRTSRTGVEGYTF
once	TRBV4-1	TRBJ1-2	.	TGCGCCAGCAGCCAAGGGGGGGGGCACTATGGCTACACCTTC	CASSQGGGHYGYTF
.	TRBV6-5	TRBJ2-4	.	TGTGCCAGCAGGGAGGGACAGCCCAACATTCAGTACTTC	CASREGQPNIQYF
.	TRBV19	TRBJ1-1	TRBD1	TGTGCCAGTAGTGGACAGGTCAACACTGAAGCTTTCTTT	CASSGQVNTEAFF
.	TRBV5-1	TRBJ2-5	.	TGCGCCAGCAGCTTTATCGTAGCACAAGAGACCCAGTACTTC	CASSFIVAQETQYF